Below, one TCR beta chain is given with its context. This sample was included in a study of control samples from healthy donors and cancer patients. Sequencing used immunoSEQ multiplex PCR; TCRdb keeps in-frame clones, though not all of them. The sample lists approximately 220,000 clones, roughly 94% occurring once. Germline lookup yields CDR1 SGHAT and CDR2 FQNNGV. This CDR3 spans 13 amino acids. V trimming: 3 bases; J trimming: 8 bases; junction bases outside the gene matches: 2. The chain has TRBV11-2 and TRBJ1-4; 8 positions match TRBD1. Material: blood. The TCR was taken from a man in his fifties in good health. The CDR3 coding sequence is TGTGCCAGCAGCTTCCCAGGGGGCGAAAAACTGTTTTTT. Its protein is CASSFPGGEKLFF.